The 14 T cell receptor beta chains reported below all come from one sample, sequenced in a study of cytomegalovirus exposure and HLA in healthy donors. The primer mix had 60 Vbeta and 13 Jbeta primers. Sequencing was performed with immunoSEQ multiplex PCR; in TCRdb, only in-frame clones are kept and a portion is missing. The sample has roughly 74,000 clones, about 78% seen once. The specimen was PBMCs. Source of these receptors: a middle-aged man in good health and CMV-seronegative.

The chain links TRBV27 to TRBJ2-3; 8 bases align to TRBD2. Germline CDR1 and CDR2: MNHEY and SMNVEV (reference sequence). With 2 bases clipped from V and 6 bases from J, the junction kept 10 bases outside the gene matches. The CDR3 totals 16 residues. The CDR3 is CASSLGAGVVGDTQYF. The DNA of the CDR3 is TGTGCCAGCAGTTTAGGAGCGGGAGTCGTAGGGGATACGCAGTATTTT.

In this sample, this clone turned up once. The chain is built from TRBV19 and TRBJ1-4; 9 bases map to TRBD1. Looked up from germline, CDR1 is LNHDA and CDR2 is SQIVND (reference sequence). The CDR3 runs to 15 residues. V was clipped by 2 bases and J by 10 bases; unmatched bases: 8. The CDR3 sequence: CASSIIRTGEGKLFF. The DNA for the CDR3 is TGTGCCAGTAGTATAATTCGGACAGGGGAGGGAAAACTGTTTTTT.

This rearrangement joins TRBV6-1 to TRBJ1-5, with a weak D call TRBD1 (5 bases). Looked up from germline, CDR1 is MNHNS and CDR2 is SASEGT. The ends were cut back, 7 bases at V and 7 bases at J, with 17 bases in the middle. The CDR3 length is 14 residues. This CDR3 reads CASTPTRGKQPQHF. The CDR3 DNA is TGTGCCAGCACCCCAACTCGGGGGAAGCAGCCCCAGCATTTT.

In this sample, this clone turned up a few times. The chain uses TRBV5-4 and TRBJ2-3; TRBD1 matches 10 bases. Germline V gene data show CDR1 as SGHNT and CDR2 as YYREEE (reference sequence). The CDR3 loop spans 16 amino acids. V dropped 5 bases and J dropped 2; count of bases not matched to a gene: 8. The CDR3: CASRPTGTGATDTQYF. The CDR3 nucleotides are TGTGCCAGCAGACCCACCGGGACAGGGGCCACAGATACGCAGTATTTT.

A note on this clone: Germline is not matched at one junction end, which may reflect a read error. The CDR3 region has the DNA TGCGCCAGCAGCTTTACCAAAGACAGGCCATCTGGGGCCAACGGCCTGACTTTC. It is translated as CASSFTKDRPSGANGLTF. The rearrangement uses TRBV4-1 and TRBJ2-6; D is possibly TRBD1 (6 bases). The CDR3 extends over 18 amino acids. Germline assignment: CDR1 MGHRA and CDR2 YSYEKL.

The chain uses TRBV12-5 and TRBJ2-1; 10 bases are a match to TRBD1. This CDR3 has 18 residues. V was pared by 2 bases and J by 7 bases, with 14 bases of the junction left unmatched. Germline CDR1 is LGHNT and CDR2 is FRNRAP. The CDR3 coding sequence is TGTGCTAGTGGTTTGTCGACGGGACAGGGGACTCCCTTGAATGAGCAGTTCTTC. Its protein product is CASGLSTGQGTPLNEQFF.

Details on this clone: The same CDR3 is also encoded by other DNA sequences in this sample. This chain uses TRBV7-9 with TRBJ2-2; possible D gene TRBD2, 6 bases. Germline-derived CDR1 and CDR2 are SEHNR and FQNEAQ (reference sequence). The CDR3 is 14 residues long. Trimming took off 1 base at V and 5 bases at J, with 8 bases between the two ends. The CDR3 nucleotides read TGTGCCAGCAGCTTAGTGGGAGGTACCGGGGAGCTGTTTTTT. Translation gives CASSLVGGTGELFF.

The DNA of the CDR3 is TGCGCCAGCAGCTTGGAACCCGGCAGGGAATATGAGCAGTTCTTC. It codes for CASSLEPGREYEQFF. The chain combines TRBV5-1 with TRBJ2-1; TRBD1 is a possible D gene (5 bases). This CDR3 comprises 15 residues. V was trimmed by 0 bases and J by 8 bases, leaving 15 bases between them. CDR1 SGHRS and CDR2 YFSETQ come from the germline V gene.

The rearrangement uses TRBV6-6 and TRBJ1-1, with a tentative D call TRBD1 (6 bases). The CDR3 totals 14 residues. V was pared by 5 bases and J by 1 base, with 11 bases between. Germline assignment: CDR1 MNHNY and CDR2 SVGAGI (reference sequence). The CDR3 spells CASSIRTANTEAFF. CDR3 in DNA: TGTGCCAGCAGTATCCGGACAGCGAACACTGAAGCTTTCTTT.

This CDR3 is CASSASGSTYNEQFF. CDR3 sequence (DNA): TGTGCCAGCAGCGCAAGCGGGAGCACCTACAATGAGCAGTTCTTC. The J gene is TRBJ2-1, the V gene TRBV9; the match to TRBD2 covers 8 bases. Trimming cost V 3 bases and J 2 bases; bases outside gene matches: 4. The germline V gene has CDR1 SGDLS and CDR2 YYNGEE. The CDR3 has 15 residues.

This clone has just one count. This chain uses TRBV29-1 with TRBJ2-1, with 7 bases aligning to TRBD2. V lost 5 bases to trimming and J lost 0 bases; unmatched junction nucleotides: 7. The CDR3 covers 15 residues. Germline loops: CDR1 SQVTM, CDR2 ANQGSEA. CDR3 sequence: CSVISGQLSYNEQFF. In DNA, the CDR3 is TGCAGCGTTATTAGCGGGCAGCTCTCCTACAATGAGCAGTTCTTC.

With respect to this clone: One junction end does not reproduce the germline sequence, and a read error may be involved. The chain recombines TRBV18 with TRBJ2-6; perhaps TRBD1 as D (5 bases). Looked up from germline, CDR1 is KGHSH and CDR2 is LQKENI. The CDR3 contains 17 residues. The CDR3 region is CASSSLGSVAGANGLTF. In nucleotides, the CDR3 is TGTGCCAGCTCATCTTTGGGCTCCGTCGCTGGGGCCAACGGCCTGACTTTC. Filled out from reference TRBV18 and TRBJ2-6, the complete variable domain reads NAGVMQNPRHLVRRRGQEARLRCSPMKGHSHVYWYRQLPEEGLKFMVYLQKENIIDESGMPKERFSAEFPKEGPSILRIQQVVRGDSAAYFCASSSLGSVAGANGLTFGAGSRLTVL.

The chain links TRBV30 to TRBJ1-2, with D maybe TRBD1 (5 bases). V lost 1 base to trimming and J lost 8 bases, with 14 bases between them. Germline V gene lookup returns CDR1 GTSNPN and CDR2 SVGIG (reference sequence). This CDR3 region has 13 residues. CDR3 in DNA: TGTGCCTGGAGTGCCTCGACAGCCTTGGGCTACACCTTC. Protein product: CAWSASTALGYTF.

V usage is TRBV19 and J usage is TRBJ2-7; 7 bases map to TRBD1. Germline CDR1 reads LNHDA; CDR2 reads SQIVND (reference sequence). V shed 7 bases, J shed 3 bases, and the junction held 3 bases outside the gene matches. CDR3 size: 12 residues. CDR3 coding DNA: TGTGCCAGTACAAACAGGGGCTACGAGCAGTACTTC. Amino acid sequence: CASTNRGYEQYF.